This T cell receptor beta chain is drawn from a study of blood T cell repertoires in COVID-19. Per the original data handling: The assay estimated nucleated cells by amplifying reference gene primers. Produced via immunoSEQ multiplex PCR; TCRdb's table is partial and in-frame only. That table gives V, J and clone size, and the DNA gave D and trimming. The data contain over 200,000 clones, around 90% of them singletons. Study members were between roughly 18 and 89 years old and lived in over 20 US regions. Donors in Cohort 3 counted as recovered after two negative PCRs, clearance, or symptom resolution. The germline CDR1 and CDR2 sequences are MNHEY and SVGEGT. The CDR3 sequence is 16 residues long. V was cut by 3 bases and J by 0 bases, with 9 bases left in between.

Material for sequencing was PBMCs or T cells enriched from blood (not recorded which). The V gene is TRBV6-2 or TRBV6-3, the J gene TRBJ2-6; tentatively, D is TRBD1 (6 bases). This clonotype was obtained from a man aged 30-40 years who had recovered from COVID-19. In DNA, the CDR3 is TGTGCCAGCAGTTATGGACAGTTCTCTGGGGCCAACGTCCTGACTTTC. Residues: CASSYGQFSGANVLTF.